This T cell receptor beta chain was sequenced in a study of persistence of HIV-infected CD4 T cells. CDR1 is SEHNR and CDR2 is FQNEAQ in the germline V gene (reference sequence). The CDR3 extends over 12 amino acids. V dropped 1 base and J dropped 11 bases, with 11 bases sitting between them. Sequencing used immunoSEQ version 4 in survey mode. Each sample used up to 1 ug genomic DNA diluted to around 9.9 ng/uL. Using immunoSEQ multiplex PCR, the repertoire was profiled, and TCRdb retains in-frame clones only, with some absent. The table lists about 15,000 clones, around 68% of them singletons, with roughly a sixth in the top ten. About this clone: Its matching antigen is unknown.

Stimulation used about 10 ug/mL lysate from CMV-infected fibroblasts. Sorting of responding CD4+ T cells relied on upregulated CD40 ligand together with CD69. Sequencing used CD4+ T cells sorted from PBMCs after approximately 19-hour stimulation, obtained from a patient who received antiretroviral therapy. This TCR was sampled from an adult man with HIV who was CMV-seropositive. This rearrangement joins TRBV7-9 to TRBJ1-1; D remains ambiguous. CDR3 coding DNA: TGTGCCAGCAGCTTAGAGGCGGGGTGGGCTTTCTTT. Translating gives CASSLEAGWAFF.